The rows below give T cell receptor beta chains drawn from one sample of a study of T-cell reconstitution after alpha-beta-depleted transplantation in children. From the PCR reads, TCRdb called clonotypes with MiXCR, one entry per CDR3 protein. The sample has about 400,000 distinct CDR3 sequences; 15% to 20% are singletons. The sample in question was PBMCs, mostly from graft donor cells, obtained 360 days after TCRalphabeta/CD19-depleted stem cell transplant. Receptors were obtained from a boy under two years old who had a stem cell transplant for Wiskott-Aldrich syndrome, so the T cells may come from the graft donor. Each CDR3 is given with its conserved first and last residue. A D gene is named only where the DNA matches it firmly. Size tells how often a clone was seen (once, few, many) or the class of an expanded clone, and some rows leave it out.

V gene: TRBV29-1; clone size: .; J gene: TRBJ1-1; D gene: TRBD1; CDR3 DNA: TGCAGCGCTTCTGACAGGGGCACTGAAGCTTTCTTT; CDR3 protein: CSASDRGTEAFF
V gene: TRBV10-3; clone size: .; J gene: TRBJ2-1; D gene: .; CDR3 DNA: TGTGCCATCAGTGAGTCGATATTAGGCTGGAGCTCCTACAATGAGCAGTTCTTC; CDR3 protein: CAISESILGWSSYNEQFF
V gene: TRBV24-1; clone size: few; J gene: TRBJ2-3; D gene: TRBD2; CDR3 DNA: TGTGCCACCAGTGGAGAACTAAGCGGGAGGGCCTGGGGGACAGATACGCAGTATTTT; CDR3 protein: CATSGELSGRAWGTDTQYF
V gene: TRBV4-3; clone size: few; J gene: TRBJ2-1; D gene: TRBD2; CDR3 DNA: TGCGCCAGCAGCCAAGATAGAGGCGGGAGGGCAACTGAGCAGTTCTTC; CDR3 protein: CASSQDRGGRATEQFF
V gene: TRBV20-1; clone size: .; J gene: TRBJ2-3; D gene: .; CDR3 DNA: TGCAGTGCCCTACTTTTAGCAGCTCGAACAGATACGCAGTATTTT; CDR3 protein: CSALLLAARTDTQYF
V gene: TRBV4-1; clone size: few; J gene: TRBJ2-7; D gene: TRBD2; CDR3 DNA: TGCGCCAGCAGCCAAGCCGGACTAGCGGGGGGATACGAGCAGTACTTC; CDR3 protein: CASSQAGLAGGYEQYF
V gene: TRBV12-3/TRBV12-4; clone size: many; J gene: TRBJ1-1; D gene: .; CDR3 DNA: TGTGCCAGCGGCCGAGCGCGCTTGAACACTGAAGCTTTCTTT; CDR3 protein: CASGRARLNTEAFF
V gene: TRBV6-6; clone size: .; J gene: TRBJ2-7; D gene: .; CDR3 DNA: TGTGCCAGCAGTTACAAGGACAGTGGCGAGCAGTACTTC; CDR3 protein: CASSYKDSGEQYF
V gene: TRBV27; clone size: few; J gene: TRBJ2-2; D gene: .; CDR3 DNA: TGTGCCAGCAGTGGACGGAGGGATTACACCGGGGAGCTGTTTTTT; CDR3 protein: CASSGRRDYTGELFF
V gene: TRBV6-1; clone size: many; J gene: TRBJ2-1; D gene: .; CDR3 DNA: TGTGCCAGCAGTGCTCCTTCCAGCTCCTACAATGAGCAGTTCTTC; CDR3 protein: CASSAPSSSYNEQFF
V gene: TRBV10-1; clone size: .; J gene: TRBJ1-1; D gene: .; CDR3 DNA: TGCGCCAGCAGTGAGAAGGGGATGGGTGAAGCTTTCTTT; CDR3 protein: CASSEKGMGEAFF
V gene: TRBV5-1; clone size: .; J gene: TRBJ2-2; D gene: .; CDR3 DNA: TGCGCCAGCACACCCCCCGGGGGGCTAAACACCGGGGAGCTGTTTTTT; CDR3 protein: CASTPPGGLNTGELFF
V gene: TRBV12-3/TRBV12-4; clone size: few; J gene: TRBJ2-7; D gene: TRBD1; CDR3 DNA: TGTGCCAGCAGTCTATTTAGACAGGGGTTCTACGAGCAGTACTTC; CDR3 protein: CASSLFRQGFYEQYF
V gene: TRBV12-3/TRBV12-4; clone size: .; J gene: TRBJ1-1; D gene: .; CDR3 DNA: TGTGCCAGCAGTTTAGCCGGGACAAGGTTTCCGAACACTGAAGCTTTCTTT; CDR3 protein: CASSLAGTRFPNTEAFF
V gene: TRBV24-1; clone size: .; J gene: TRBJ2-2; D gene: .; CDR3 DNA: TGTGCCACCAGTGACCCCTGGGCGGGAAACACCGGGGAGCTGCTTTTT; CDR3 protein: CATSDPWAGNTGELLF
V gene: TRBV7-9; clone size: .; J gene: TRBJ2-3; D gene: TRBD2; CDR3 DNA: TGTGCCAGCAGCTTAGTTCGGGCTAGCGGGAGAACAGATACGCAGTATTTT; CDR3 protein: CASSLVRASGRTDTQYF
V gene: TRBV5-1; clone size: .; J gene: TRBJ1-2; D gene: .; CDR3 DNA: TGCGCCAGCAGCTTGGATCAAGCTGGCTACACCTTC; CDR3 protein: CASSLDQAGYTF
V gene: TRBV27; clone size: few; J gene: TRBJ2-3; D gene: .; CDR3 DNA: TGTGCCAGCAGTTTCCTCAGGGAGACAGATACGCAGTATTTT; CDR3 protein: CASSFLRETDTQYF
V gene: TRBV29-1; clone size: .; J gene: TRBJ2-7; D gene: TRBD2; CDR3 DNA: TGCAGCGTTCGCGGACTAGCGGGACCCGAGCAGTACTTC; CDR3 protein: CSVRGLAGPEQYF
V gene: TRBV12-3/TRBV12-4; clone size: many; J gene: TRBJ2-1; D gene: .; CDR3 DNA: TGTGCCAGCAGTTTGAGGATAGCAACTACCAATGAGCAGTTCTTC; CDR3 protein: CASSLRIATTNEQFF
V gene: TRBV5-1; clone size: .; J gene: TRBJ2-5; D gene: TRBD2; CDR3 DNA: TGCGCCAGCAGCTTATTGCCACTAGCGGGCAGAGAGACCCAGTACTTC; CDR3 protein: CASSLLPLAGRETQYF
V gene: TRBV12-3/TRBV12-4; clone size: few; J gene: TRBJ1-2; D gene: .; CDR3 DNA: TGTGCCAGCAGTATTCGACAGGCGAGTGGCTACACCTTC; CDR3 protein: CASSIRQASGYTF
V gene: TRBV29-1; clone size: few; J gene: TRBJ2-1; D gene: TRBD1; CDR3 DNA: TGCAGCGTTGAACTGAGGACAGGCAGGCAGTTCTTC; CDR3 protein: CSVELRTGRQFF
V gene: TRBV5-1; clone size: .; J gene: TRBJ2-1; D gene: TRBD1; CDR3 DNA: TGCGCCAGCAGCTTGGGGGACAGGGGACCCAGGGATGAGCAGTTCTTC; CDR3 protein: CASSLGDRGPRDEQFF
V gene: TRBV12-3/TRBV12-4; clone size: .; J gene: TRBJ2-1; D gene: TRBD2; CDR3 DNA: TGTGCCAGCAGCGATCCAGGCGCCGGGACTAGACACAATGAGCAGTTCTTC; CDR3 protein: CASSDPGAGTRHNEQFF
V gene: TRBV2; clone size: few; J gene: TRBJ1-1; D gene: TRBD1; CDR3 DNA: TGTGCCAGCAGTGTCAACAGGGGGAACACTGAAGCTTTCTTT; CDR3 protein: CASSVNRGNTEAFF
V gene: TRBV6-5; clone size: few; J gene: TRBJ2-1; D gene: .; CDR3 DNA: TGTGCCAGCAGGCCCTACAGGGACCGACCCCACAATGAGCAGTTCTTC; CDR3 protein: CASRPYRDRPHNEQFF
V gene: TRBV12-3/TRBV12-4; clone size: .; J gene: TRBJ2-5; D gene: TRBD1; CDR3 DNA: TGTGCCAGCAGGAGGGACAGGGGGTACCAAGACACCCAGTACTTC; CDR3 protein: CASRRDRGYQDTQYF
V gene: TRBV12-3/TRBV12-4; clone size: many; J gene: TRBJ2-1; D gene: TRBD2; CDR3 DNA: TGTGCCAGCAGCCGACTAGCGGGGGGGTATGAGCAGTTCTTC; CDR3 protein: CASSRLAGGYEQFF
V gene: TRBV7-9; clone size: .; J gene: TRBJ2-1; D gene: TRBD2; CDR3 DNA: TGTGCCAGCAGCTTAGGGACTAGCTTGAGCTCCTACAATGAGCAGTTCTTC; CDR3 protein: CASSLGTSLSSYNEQFF
V gene: TRBV27; clone size: few; J gene: TRBJ2-7; D gene: .; CDR3 DNA: TGTGCCAGCAGTTTTAGAAAGACGAAGGCTACGGTCTACGAGCAGTACTTC; CDR3 protein: CASSFRKTKATVYEQYF
V gene: TRBV29-1; clone size: .; J gene: TRBJ2-1; D gene: TRBD2; CDR3 DNA: TGCAGCGTCGCGGGACTAGTCTTCTACAATGAGCAGTTCTTC; CDR3 protein: CSVAGLVFYNEQFF
V gene: TRBV2; clone size: many; J gene: TRBJ2-6; D gene: .; CDR3 DNA: TGTGCCAGCACCCGAGGACAGTTGAGGGCCAACGTCCTGACTTTC; CDR3 protein: CASTRGQLRANVLTF
V gene: TRBV5-1; clone size: few; J gene: TRBJ2-4; D gene: .; CDR3 DNA: TGCGCCAGCAGCTTGAGCCCAGGGGGGCTCCAAAACATTCAGTACTTC; CDR3 protein: CASSLSPGGLQNIQYF
V gene: TRBV5-1; clone size: .; J gene: TRBJ2-7; D gene: .; CDR3 DNA: TGCGCCAGCAGCTTGGGGCCCCGTCAGGCCTACGAGCAGTACTTC; CDR3 protein: CASSLGPRQAYEQYF
V gene: TRBV6-6; clone size: .; J gene: TRBJ2-1; D gene: .; CDR3 DNA: TGTGCCAGCAGTCCCTCTATGGGTGAGCAGTTCTTC; CDR3 protein: CASSPSMGEQFF
V gene: TRBV12-3/TRBV12-4; clone size: few; J gene: TRBJ2-6; D gene: .; CDR3 DNA: TGTGCCAGCAACTTCTACAGGAGACGCTCTGGGGCCAACGTCCTGACTTTC; CDR3 protein: CASNFYRRRSGANVLTF
V gene: TRBV6-5; clone size: .; J gene: TRBJ2-7; D gene: TRBD2; CDR3 DNA: TGTGCCAGCAGTTACCTAGGACTAGCCTCTCAGTACTTC; CDR3 protein: CASSYLGLASQYF
V gene: TRBV5-1; clone size: .; J gene: TRBJ2-2; D gene: .; CDR3 DNA: TGCGCCAGCAGCTTGGGGAGGGAGCTGTTTTTT; CDR3 protein: CASSLGRELFF
V gene: TRBV24-1; clone size: few; J gene: TRBJ2-3; D gene: .; CDR3 DNA: TGTGCCACCAGGGAGGGACGGCTTGTCACAGATACGCAGTATTTT; CDR3 protein: CATREGRLVTDTQYF
V gene: TRBV12-3/TRBV12-4; clone size: .; J gene: TRBJ2-3; D gene: .; CDR3 DNA: TGTGCCATCAGTTTCGAGGTACAAAAGCGTATTAGTACAGATACGCAGTATTTT; CDR3 protein: CAISFEVQKRISTDTQYF
V gene: TRBV6-1; clone size: .; J gene: TRBJ2-5; D gene: .; CDR3 DNA: TGTGCCAGCCTGAAGGGAGGGGGAAAGACCCAGTACTTC; CDR3 protein: CASLKGGGKTQYF
V gene: TRBV10-3; clone size: .; J gene: TRBJ2-1; D gene: TRBD2; CDR3 DNA: TGTGCCACGGTTAAGCGGGAGGGCGGCTCCGAGCAGTTCTTC; CDR3 protein: CATVKREGGSEQFF
V gene: TRBV5-4; clone size: .; J gene: TRBJ1-2; D gene: TRBD1; CDR3 DNA: TGTGCCAGCAGCGGCACCGGGACAGGGTATGGCTACACCTTC; CDR3 protein: CASSGTGTGYGYTF
V gene: TRBV12-3/TRBV12-4; clone size: .; J gene: TRBJ2-2; D gene: .; CDR3 DNA: TGTGCCAGCAGTTTCGTCCGAACAGGGATGATCCGGGAGCTGTTTTTT; CDR3 protein: CASSFVRTGMIRELFF
V gene: TRBV5-1; clone size: many; J gene: TRBJ2-5; D gene: TRBD1; CDR3 DNA: TGCGCCAGTCGCCCTGACAGGGGAGGAGAGACCCAGTACTTC; CDR3 protein: CASRPDRGGETQYF
V gene: TRBV20-1; clone size: .; J gene: TRBJ2-1; D gene: TRBD1; CDR3 DNA: TGCAGTGCTAGGCCCGGGACAGGGGGGAGGGATGAGCAGTTCTTC; CDR3 protein: CSARPGTGGRDEQFF
V gene: TRBV4-2; clone size: .; J gene: TRBJ2-7; D gene: .; CDR3 DNA: TGTGCCAGCAGCCACCTCCGGGACTCGTCCTACGAGCAGTACTTC; CDR3 protein: CASSHLRDSSYEQYF
V gene: TRBV4-3; clone size: .; J gene: TRBJ2-4; D gene: .; CDR3 DNA: TGCGCCAGCAGCCAAGGGGTGGGAAACATTCAGTACTTC; CDR3 protein: CASSQGVGNIQYF